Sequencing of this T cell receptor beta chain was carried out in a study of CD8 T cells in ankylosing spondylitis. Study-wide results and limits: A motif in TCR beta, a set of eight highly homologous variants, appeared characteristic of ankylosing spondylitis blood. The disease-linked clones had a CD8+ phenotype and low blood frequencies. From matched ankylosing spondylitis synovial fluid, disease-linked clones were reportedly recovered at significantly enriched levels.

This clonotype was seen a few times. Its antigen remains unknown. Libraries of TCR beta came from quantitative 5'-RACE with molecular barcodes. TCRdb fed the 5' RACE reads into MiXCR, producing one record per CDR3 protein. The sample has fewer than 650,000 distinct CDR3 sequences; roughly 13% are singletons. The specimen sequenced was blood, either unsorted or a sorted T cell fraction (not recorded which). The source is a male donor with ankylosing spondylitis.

The CDR3 here is CASRDSLNNSPLHF. CDR3 bases: TGCGCCAGCAGGGACTCACTAAATAATTCACCCCTCCACTTT. V usage is TRBV5-1 and J usage is TRBJ1-6; D not certain. Germline lookup yields CDR1 SGHRS and CDR2 YFSETQ. The CDR3 contains 14 residues. V gave up 5 bases and J gave up 5 bases, with 11 bases separating them.